This record looks at one T cell receptor beta chain sequence and its context. In the original processing: By means of reference gene primer amplification, nucleated cell counts were estimated. Method: immunoSEQ multiplex PCR; TCRdb's copy keeps in-frame clones and lacks some. V and J calls and clone size come straight from that table; D and trimming were deduced from the DNA. The sample lists some 260,000 clones; approximately 88% were seen once. The entry originates in a study of blood T cell repertoires in COVID-19. Study context: Acute and convalescent COVID-19 specimens originated in the United States, Italy and Spain. T cells, B-cell-depleted T cells, or PBMCs provided the cDNA or gDNA that served as material.

The CDR3 is 14 residues long. V shed 2 bases and J shed 0 bases, with 8 bases lying between them. CDR1 MNHEY and CDR2 SMNVEV come from the germline V gene (reference sequence). A Seattle source enrolled patients during active infection and followed them longitudinally. The source material was peripheral blood. The chain carries TRBV27 and TRBJ2-7, with D hard to call. The clonotype was recovered from a woman aged 25 to 39 with COVID-19, enrolled during active disease. CDR3 protein: CASSLGLPSYEQYV. The CDR3, as DNA: TGTGCCAGCAGTTTAGGGCTACCCTCCTACGAGCAGTACGTC.